These 19 T cell receptor beta chains originate from one sample sequenced in a study of cytomegalovirus exposure and HLA in healthy donors. The PCR was carried out with 60 Vbeta primers and 13 Jbeta primers. Clones were sequenced by immunoSEQ multiplex PCR, and TCRdb holds only the in-frame ones, with some missing. The sample carries under 300,000 clones, 81% recorded once. The material sequenced was PBMCs. Every receptor here comes from an older woman in good health and CMV-seropositive.

The chain recombines TRBV28 with TRBJ2-7, with TRBD1 matching 8 bases. The germline CDR1 and CDR2 sequences are MDHEN and SYDVKM. The V gene end was trimmed by 5 bases and the J gene end by 7 bases; junction bases not matched to a gene: 7. There are 13 residues in the CDR3. The CDR3 bases are TGTGCCAGCAGTCCTCGGACAGGGTTGGAGCAGTACTTC. This codes for CASSPRTGLEQYF.

In nucleotides, the CDR3 is TGTGCCAGCTCACCAATTAGCGGGAGCCAGGGAGAGACCCAGTACTTC. This sequence encodes CASSPISGSQGETQYF. V gene TRBV18 combines with J gene TRBJ2-5; 9 bases align to TRBD2. CDR3 length equals 16 residues. V was pared by 2 bases and J by 4 bases, with 8 bases of the junction left unmatched. The V gene's germline CDR1 is KGHSH and CDR2 LQKENI.

The chain is built from TRBV7-9 and TRBJ2-1; TRBD2 matches 11 bases. Trimming removed 3 bases from V and 9 bases from J; junction bases left unmatched: 7. Per germline, CDR1 SEHNR and CDR2 FQNEAQ (reference sequence). The CDR3 is 15 amino acids. The CDR3 bases are TGTGCCAGCAGCTTGGATAGCGGGAGGGCCGCTGAGCAGTTCTTC. It specifies CASSLDSGRAAEQFF.

This rearrangement joins TRBV19 to TRBJ2-6; 15 bases are a match to TRBD2. Unmatched junction bases numbered 8, after V lost 7 bases and J lost 4 bases. The CDR3 spans 18 residues. The germline V gene encodes CDR1 LNHDA and CDR2 SQIVND (reference sequence). Written as DNA, the CDR3 is TGTGCCAGTACTCTCCGGACTAGCGGGAGGGGGGGGGCCAACGTCCTGACTTTC. The encoded protein is CASTLRTSGRGGANVLTF.

On this clone: A junction boundary mismatches the germline segment, possibly from a read error. The gene calls are TRBV7-7 and TRBJ2-2; D gene uncertain. Per germline, CDR1 SSHAT and CDR2 FNYEAQ (reference sequence). The CDR3 has 13 amino acids. CDR3 residues: CASSLGSGGELFF. DNA of the CDR3: TGTGCTAGCAGCTTAGGGTCAGGCGGGGAGCTGTTTTTT.

The V gene is TRBV6-5, the J gene TRBJ2-7; unclear D gene. The germline V and J ends were trimmed by 0 bases and 4 bases, with 7 bases remaining between them. Germline CDR1 MNHEY, CDR2 SVGAGI. This CDR3 comprises 13 residues. DNA of the CDR3: TGTGCCAGCAGTTACTCAGAGCTTTACGAGCAGTACTTC. Amino acid sequence: CASSYSELYEQYF.

CDR3 amino acids: CASSEQSDTQYF. The CDR3 bases are TGCGCCAGCAGTGAGCAGTCAGATACGCAGTATTTT. J is TRBJ2-3 and V is TRBV10-1, with D uncertain. V was shortened by 2 bases and J by 4 bases, with 4 bases between the two germline ends. In germline, CDR1 is WNHNN, CDR2 SYGVQD (reference sequence). This CDR3 contains 12 residues.

This rearrangement joins TRBV5-1 to TRBJ2-2; TRBD2 agrees at 9 bases. The ends lost 4 bases at V and 4 bases at J; junction bases unmatched: 8. There are 16 residues in the CDR3. The germline V gene encodes CDR1 SGHRS and CDR2 YFSETQ. This CDR3 reads CASSKPGLAGTGELFF. The CDR3 DNA follows: TGCGCCAGCAGCAAACCGGGACTAGCCGGCACCGGGGAGCTGTTTTTT.

The V call is TRBV7-9, the J call TRBJ2-7; D not resolved. V dropped 1 base and J dropped 0 bases, with 10 bases sitting between them. This CDR3 is built from 15 residues. Germline CDR1 reads SEHNR; CDR2 reads FQNEAQ (reference sequence). This chain's CDR3 is CASSLGGSHSYEQYF. The CDR3 DNA follows: TGTGCCAGCAGCTTAGGCGGCAGCCACTCCTACGAGCAGTACTTC.

The chain is built from TRBV6-5 and TRBJ2-1; 7 bases line up with TRBD2. In germline, CDR1 is MNHEY, CDR2 SVGAGI. This CDR3 is 15 amino acids long. Germline trimming cut 2 bases from V and 1 base from J; bases unmatched to any gene: 2. DNA of the CDR3: TGTGCCAGCAGTTACGGGGGGGTTTCCTACAATGAGCAGTTCTTC. This translates into CASSYGGVSYNEQFF.

The chain employs TRBV9 and TRBJ1-4; perhaps TRBD1 as D (6 bases). The germline V gene encodes CDR1 SGDLS and CDR2 YYNGEE. The CDR3 length is 14 residues. V lost 4 bases and J lost 6, with 13 bases in between. CDR3 residues: CASSPRGWDEKLFF. As DNA, the CDR3 is TGTGCCAGCAGCCCCAGGGGCTGGGATGAAAAACTGTTTTTT.

This sequence joins TRBV6-4 and TRBJ2-1; 11 nucleotides agree with TRBD1. V trimming: 6 bases; J trimming: 2 bases; junction bases outside the gene matches: 18. Germline V gene lookup returns CDR1 MRHNA and CDR2 SNTAGT. The CDR3 is 20 amino acids. The chain's CDR3 is CASRHPRDRGRLDTYNEQFF. For the CDR3, the DNA is TGTGCCAGCAGACACCCTCGGGACAGGGGGAGGCTGGACACCTACAATGAGCAGTTCTTC.

Comment on this clone: The identical CDR3 is also encoded by other nucleotide sequences in the sample. V and J are TRBV4-1 and TRBJ1-3, with TRBD1 identical over 7 bases. This CDR3 spans 16 amino acids. Losses at the gene ends were 4 bases for V and 0 bases for J; bases not matched to a gene: 6. CDR1 is MGHRA and CDR2 is YSYEKL in the germline V gene. The DNA for the CDR3 is TGCGCCAGCAGCCCAAGGACAGGAGCCTCTGGAAACACCATATATTTT. Protein product: CASSPRTGASGNTIYF.

The V call is TRBV5-4, the J call TRBJ2-1, with TRBD2 as a possible D gene (5 bases). The CDR3 covers 13 residues. Germline lookup yields CDR1 SGHNT and CDR2 YYREEE (reference sequence). The V and J ends lost 3 bases and 8 bases respectively, with 12 bases between them. The CDR3 region is CASSSALRDEQFF. The CDR3 nucleotides are TGTGCCAGCAGCTCCGCTTTGCGGGATGAGCAGTTCTTC.

V is TRBV4-2 and J is TRBJ1-4; TRBD1 matches at 7 bases. Germline V CDR1 and CDR2: LGHNA, YNFKEQ. This CDR3 is 19 amino acids long. V gave up 0 bases and J gave up 1 base; unmatched junction bases: 11. The CDR3: CASSQDPSGQELTNEKLFF. CDR3 nucleotides: TGTGCCAGCAGCCAAGATCCCTCTGGACAGGAGCTAACTAATGAAAAACTGTTTTTT.

This rearrangement joins TRBV12-5 to TRBJ2-1, with D possibly matching TRBD1 (6 bases). This CDR3 is 18 amino acids long. V lost 0 bases and J lost 9, with 24 bases in between. Looked up from germline, CDR1 is LGHNT and CDR2 is FRNRAP. The CDR3 DNA reads TGTGCTAGTGGTTTGGTACTAGTGACAGGATTTCCATATAGTGAGCAGTTCTTC. Translated, it gives CASGLVLVTGFPYSEQFF.

J is TRBJ2-6 and V is TRBV9; no reliable D call. Germline CDR1 reads SGDLS; CDR2 reads YYNGEE. With 1 base removed from V and 0 bases from J, the gap between germline ends came to 8 bases. The CDR3 is 16 residues long. The CDR3 DNA sequence: TGTGCCAGCAGCGTATATCTTAACTCTGGGGCCAACGTCCTGACTTTC. Encoded protein: CASSVYLNSGANVLTF.

J is TRBJ1-1 and V is TRBV9; the match to TRBD1 covers 11 bases. Germline assignment: CDR1 SGDLS and CDR2 YYNGEE. The CDR3 has 16 residues. V gave up 0 bases and J gave up 4 bases; unmatched junction bases: 5. The CDR3 here is CASSVDPGTGGTEAFF. Written as DNA, the CDR3 is TGTGCCAGCAGCGTAGACCCTGGGACAGGGGGCACTGAAGCTTTCTTT.

V usage is TRBV2 and J usage is TRBJ2-2; 11 bases agree with TRBD1. The germline gives CDR1 SNHLY, CDR2 FYNNEI. The trim removed 7 bases at V and 5 bases at J, leaving 3 bases unmatched. This CDR3 contains 14 residues. CDR3 region: CASIRDRGTGELFF. For the CDR3, the DNA is TGTGCCAGCATCCGGGACAGGGGGACCGGGGAGCTGTTTTTT.